The present T cell receptor (beta chain) was sequenced within a study of blood T cell repertoires in COVID-19. Study-wide context: Sites in the United States, Italy and Spain provided acute and convalescent COVID-19 samples.

In the original analysis: Estimates of nucleated cell counts were drawn from the amplification of reference gene primers. Clones were sequenced by immunoSEQ multiplex PCR, and TCRdb holds only the in-frame ones, with some missing. V, J and clone size reflect that table, while D and trimming were determined from the DNA. The sample yields tens of thousands of clones, around 85% seen once. With V trimmed by 4 bases and J by 2 bases, 9 bases remained unmatched. The CDR3 runs to 16 residues. Germline values: CDR1 SGHTS, CDR2 YDEGEE. The receptor comes from a man aged 55 to 70 with acute or convalescent COVID-19. What was sequenced was peripheral blood. The chain has TRBV5-8 and TRBJ1-5; 7 bases align to TRBD1. DNA of the CDR3: TGTGCCAGCAGCCCAGGGACAGCTAATCGCAATCAGCCCCAGCATTTT. Protein product: CASSPGTANRNQPQHF.